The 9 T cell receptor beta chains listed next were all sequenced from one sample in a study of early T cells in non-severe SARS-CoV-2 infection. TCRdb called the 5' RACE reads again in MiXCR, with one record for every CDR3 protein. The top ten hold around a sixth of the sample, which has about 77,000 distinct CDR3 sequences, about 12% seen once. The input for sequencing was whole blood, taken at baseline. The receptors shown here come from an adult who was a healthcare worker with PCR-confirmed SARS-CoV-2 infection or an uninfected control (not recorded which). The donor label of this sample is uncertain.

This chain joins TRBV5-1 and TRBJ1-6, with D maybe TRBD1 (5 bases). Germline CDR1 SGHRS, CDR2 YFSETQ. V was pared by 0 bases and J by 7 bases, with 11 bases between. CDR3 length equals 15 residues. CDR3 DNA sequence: TGCGCCAGCAGCTTGGCGTCGGGACCAAATTCACCCCTCCACTTT. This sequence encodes CASSLASGPNSPLHF.

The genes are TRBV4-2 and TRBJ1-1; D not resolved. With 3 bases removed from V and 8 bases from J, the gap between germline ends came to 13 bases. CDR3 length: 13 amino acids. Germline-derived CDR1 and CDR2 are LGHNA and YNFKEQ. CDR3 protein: CASSQARAPEAFF. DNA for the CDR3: TGTGCCAGCAGCCAGGCGAGGGCTCCGGAAGCTTTCTTT.

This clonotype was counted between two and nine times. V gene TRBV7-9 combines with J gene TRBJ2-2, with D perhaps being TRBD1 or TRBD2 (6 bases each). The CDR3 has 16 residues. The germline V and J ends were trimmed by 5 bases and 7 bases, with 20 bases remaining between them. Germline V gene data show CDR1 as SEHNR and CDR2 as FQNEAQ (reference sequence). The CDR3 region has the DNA TGTGCCAGCAGCCTCTCGCCCCGGGGGCAAGGCGGGGAGCTGTTTTTT. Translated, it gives CASSLSPRGQGGELFF.

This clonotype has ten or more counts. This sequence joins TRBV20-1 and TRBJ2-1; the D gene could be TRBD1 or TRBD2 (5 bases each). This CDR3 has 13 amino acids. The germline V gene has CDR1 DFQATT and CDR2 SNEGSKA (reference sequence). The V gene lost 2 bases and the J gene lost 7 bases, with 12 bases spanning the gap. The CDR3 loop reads CSARPRGGNEQFF. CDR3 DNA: TGCAGTGCTAGACCGAGGGGCGGAAATGAGCAGTTCTTC.

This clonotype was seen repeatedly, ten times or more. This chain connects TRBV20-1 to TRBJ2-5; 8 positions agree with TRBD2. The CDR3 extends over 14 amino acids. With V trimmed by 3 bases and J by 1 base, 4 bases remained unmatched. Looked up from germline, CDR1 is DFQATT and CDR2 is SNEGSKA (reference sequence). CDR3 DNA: TGCAGTGCTAGCCGCGGGGGGTCCCAAGAGACCCAGTACTTC. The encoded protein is CSASRGGSQETQYF.

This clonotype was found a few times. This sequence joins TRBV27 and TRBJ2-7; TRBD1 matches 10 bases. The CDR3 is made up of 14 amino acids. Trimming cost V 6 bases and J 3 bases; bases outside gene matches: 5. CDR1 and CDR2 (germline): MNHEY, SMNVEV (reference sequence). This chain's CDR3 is CASRRTGGIYEQYF. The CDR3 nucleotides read TGTGCCAGCAGGAGGACAGGGGGAATCTACGAGCAGTACTTC.

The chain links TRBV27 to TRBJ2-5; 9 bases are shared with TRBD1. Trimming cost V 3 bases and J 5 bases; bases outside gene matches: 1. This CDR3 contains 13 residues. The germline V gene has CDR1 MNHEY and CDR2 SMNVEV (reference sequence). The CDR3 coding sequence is TGTGCCAGCAGTTTCGACAGGGGGGAGACCCAGTACTTC. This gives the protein CASSFDRGETQYF.

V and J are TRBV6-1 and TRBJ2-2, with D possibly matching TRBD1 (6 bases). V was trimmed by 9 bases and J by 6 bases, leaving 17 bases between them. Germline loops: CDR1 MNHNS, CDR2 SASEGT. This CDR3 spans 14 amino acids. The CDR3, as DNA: TGTGCCAGTGTGGGGAAACAGGGCGCCGGGGAGCTGTTTTTT. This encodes CASVGKQGAGELFF.

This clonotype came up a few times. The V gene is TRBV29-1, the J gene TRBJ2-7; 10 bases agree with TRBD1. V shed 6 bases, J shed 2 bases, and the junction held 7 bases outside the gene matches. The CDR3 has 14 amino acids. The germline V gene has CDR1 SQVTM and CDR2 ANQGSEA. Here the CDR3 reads CSVTGTGVPYEQYF. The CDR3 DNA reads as TGCAGCGTCACCGGGACAGGGGTCCCCTACGAGCAGTACTTC.